This TCR beta chain was observed in a study of CD8 T cells in ankylosing spondylitis. In regard to this clonotype: The antigen is unknown.

Regarding the study as a whole: Disease-associated clones were CD8+ and fairly uncommon in peripheral blood. Reports say disease-linked clones showed up significantly more in matched ankylosing spondylitis synovial fluid.

TCRdb independently ran MiXCR on the 5' RACE reads; one entry per CDR3 protein. The profile shows some 140,000 distinct CDR3 sequences, 9.5% to 12% of them singletons. Trimming left V 8 bases short and J 8 bases short, with 21 bases between. The CDR3 contains 14 residues. The V gene's germline CDR1 is SGHTA and CDR2 FQGNSA. Sequences were obtained from blood, either unsorted or a sorted T cell fraction (not recorded which). The V call is TRBV7-2, the J call TRBJ1-2; D is unresolved. This TCR derives from a female donor with ankylosing spondylitis or in good health (not recorded which). CDR3: CASSLDNWRRGYTF. In DNA form, the CDR3 reads TGTGCCAGCTCGTTAGACAATTGGCGACGAGGCTACACCTTC.